This TCR beta chain originates from a study of blood T cell repertoires in COVID-19. This table comes from immunoSEQ multiplex PCR, and its TCRdb copy is limited to in-frame clones, with some not included. Among about 110,000 clones listed, around 64% were seen once. Germline V lookup: CDR1 ENHRY, CDR2 SYGVKD. Germline trimming cut 10 bases from V and 0 bases from J; bases unmatched to any gene: 7. The CDR3 runs 15 residues. The chain combines TRBV10-3 with TRBJ1-5, with 9 bases fitting TRBD1. Sequenced sample: peripheral blood. The sequence was collected from a woman aged 40 to 49 with acute or convalescent COVID-19. CDR3 amino acids: CATLRDRDSNQPQHF. DNA for the CDR3: TGTGCCACCCTCCGGGACAGGGATAGCAATCAGCCCCAGCATTTT.